This TCR beta chain was sequenced during a study of spatial heterogeneity in lung cancer (dated by TCRdb to between 2018 and 2021). Looking at the study overall: Beta-chain transcripts were consistently detected in greater numbers than alpha-chain transcripts, which likely reflected higher beta-chain transcript abundance. In the raw uncorrected reads, each unique combination of TCR and UMI appeared more than ten times on average. In non-small cell lung cancer, the study made a quantitative comparison of TCR alpha and beta repertoires among multiple tumor regions, matched nontumor lung and blood. The study linked features of the TCR repertoire to counts of nonsynonymous mutations, which were determined by whole-exome sequencing of tumor tissue. Both alpha and beta chains were TCR-sequenced in approximately 200 tumor regions, under 80 matched nontumor lung samples and around 54 PBMC samples obtained at surgery.

CDR1 and CDR2, per the germline V gene, are SGHRS and YFSETQ. Its CDR3 holds 14 amino acids, cysteine through phenylalanine. The DNA shown is the 42-base CDR3, in frame from base 1. The junction carries 14 bases between V and J, which are trimmed by 4 bases and 3 bases respectively. In light of the paper, this sample's time point label describes: sample taken at primary tumor resection. Whole RNA extracted from tumor and nontumor lung tissue, or from cryopreserved PBMC samples, was used for TCR sequencing without cell sorting. Samples were obtained from approximately 76 patients with early-stage, untreated non-small cell lung cancer from the lung TRACERx cohort. A patient was chosen for TCR sequencing only when enough RNA was available from at least two tumor regions. This clonotype counts as large (0.1 to 1%). It lacks a known antigen. Base quality data are lacking; no much larger clone is found one base away. The library was designed around alpha chains, so this beta chain is a stray read whose abundance carries little weight.

Receptor libraries were prepared by 5' RACE. The data were produced on a NextSeq 500. To allow correction of PCR and sequencing errors, the TCR library protocol tagged every TCR cDNA molecule with a unique molecular identifier. Per the authors' processing: Decombinator tools were used for TCR identification, UMI-based error correction and CDR3 extraction. Expanded TCRs were defined as those above a frequency of 2 per 1,000, corresponding to the top 1% of the tumor frequency distribution. Each repertoire was subsampled 100 times to 5,000 TCRs, after which Renyi diversity was computed with the R vegan package. CDR3 similarity networks were built from amino acid triplet string-kernel similarity, with CDR3s being connected when pairwise similarity was above 0.82. TCRdb passed the public sequencing reads through fastp at Q25 and MiXCR, retaining productive beta sequences. Each CDR3 protein gets just one entry, which takes the most common genes and DNA from the rows behind it. These V and J calls rely on TCRdb rather than the paper's analysis. Here the sample has some 940 distinct CDR3 sequences; 9.5% to 15% occur a single time. The ten top clones hold about 40% of the sample.

Findings and caveats that apply to the study as a whole: Additional single-cell paired TCR alpha and beta sequencing was considered necessary to confirm, at a functional level, the hypothesis that regional TCRs recognize regional mutations. Ubiquitous expanded tumor TCRs were found in blood more often at tumor resection than at routine follow-up.

This TCR derives from a male donor with early-stage non-small cell lung cancer. The rearranged segments are TRBV5-1 and TRBJ2-7; TRBD2 is possibly the D segment (7 matching bases). This specimen was PBMCs, taken at surgery. The DNA sequence is given as TGCGCCAGCAGCCCCGAGGGGGGGGGCTACGAGCAGTACTTC. The encoded protein is CASSPEGGGYEQYF.